The present TCR beta chain was sequenced within a study of blood T cell repertoires in COVID-19. Overall study context: Both acute and convalescent COVID-19 samples were obtained from the United States, Italy and Spain. T cells, B-cell-depleted T cells, or PBMCs supplied cDNA or gDNA.

In the original processing: Researchers report that nucleated cell counts were estimated from reference gene primer amplification. TCRdb's copy holds only in-frame clones and misses some; the assay was immunoSEQ multiplex PCR. V and J calls and clone size are given by that table; D and trimming were obtained from the DNA. This table holds approximately 280,000 clones, 89% found once. Germline V gene lookup returns CDR1 SGDLS and CDR2 YYNGEE. V dropped 3 bases and J dropped 4; count of bases not matched to a gene: 3. The CDR3 contains 15 residues. This clonotype was sampled from a woman aged 55-69 years with acute or convalescent COVID-19. V usage is TRBV9 and J usage is TRBJ2-2; 10 nucleotides line up with TRBD1. The sample consisted of peripheral blood. CDR3 sequence: CASSEGQGLTGELFF. The CDR3 DNA reads TGTGCCAGCAGCGAGGGACAGGGGCTCACCGGGGAGCTGTTTTTT.